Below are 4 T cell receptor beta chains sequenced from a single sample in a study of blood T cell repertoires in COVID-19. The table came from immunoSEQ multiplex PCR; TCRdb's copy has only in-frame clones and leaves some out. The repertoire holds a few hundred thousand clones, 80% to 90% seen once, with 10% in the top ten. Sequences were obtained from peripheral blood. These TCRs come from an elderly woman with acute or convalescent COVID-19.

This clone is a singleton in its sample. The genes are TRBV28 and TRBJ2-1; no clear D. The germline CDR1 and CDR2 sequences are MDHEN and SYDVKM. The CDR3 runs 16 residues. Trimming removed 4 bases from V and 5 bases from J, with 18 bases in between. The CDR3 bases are TGTGCCAGCAGTTCGCTAGGCGGCACATCTAACAATGAGCAGTTCTTC. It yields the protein CASSSLGGTSNNEQFF.

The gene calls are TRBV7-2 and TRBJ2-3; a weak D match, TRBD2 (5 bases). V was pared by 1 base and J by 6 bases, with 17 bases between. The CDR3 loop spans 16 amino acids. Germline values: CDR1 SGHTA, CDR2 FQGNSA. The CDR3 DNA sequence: TGTGCCAGCAGCTTAGTAGGGTCCTTAACGGGGGATACGCAGTATTTT. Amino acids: CASSLVGSLTGDTQYF.

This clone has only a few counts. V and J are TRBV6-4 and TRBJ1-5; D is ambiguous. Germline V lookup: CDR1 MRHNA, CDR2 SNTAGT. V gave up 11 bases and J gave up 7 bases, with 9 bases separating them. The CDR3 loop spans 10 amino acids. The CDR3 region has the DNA TGTGCCGGGTTGGAGCAGCCCCAGCATTTT. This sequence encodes CAGLEQPQHF.

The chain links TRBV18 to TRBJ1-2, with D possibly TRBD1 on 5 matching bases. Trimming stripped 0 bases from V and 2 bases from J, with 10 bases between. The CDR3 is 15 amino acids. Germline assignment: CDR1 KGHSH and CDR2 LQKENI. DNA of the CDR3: TGTGCCAGCTCACCACCTCAGGGCGAGAACTATGGCTACACCTTC. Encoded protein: CASSPPQGENYGYTF.